The next 18 T cell receptor beta chains were all read from a single sample in a study of early T cells in non-severe SARS-CoV-2 infection. TCRdb fed the 5' RACE reads into MiXCR, producing one record per CDR3 protein. The table has about 59,000 distinct CDR3 sequences, about 12% seen once. The source material was whole blood, sampled at baseline. Every receptor here comes from an adult who was a healthcare worker with PCR-confirmed SARS-CoV-2 infection or an uninfected control (not recorded which).

This rearrangement joins TRBV20-1 to TRBJ1-5; 9 nucleotides line up with TRBD1. Trimming cost V 1 base and J 5 bases; bases outside gene matches: 0. In germline, CDR1 is DFQATT, CDR2 SNEGSKA (reference sequence). This CDR3 is 13 amino acids long. The CDR3 nucleotides are TGCAGTGCTAGAGGGACAGGGGATCAGCCCCAGCATTTT. Amino acids: CSARGTGDQPQHF.

The J gene is TRBJ1-6, the V gene TRBV18, with unresolved D. From germline, CDR1 is KGHSH and CDR2 LQKENI. The CDR3 spans 14 residues. Trimming pared 4 bases from V and 7 bases from J, leaving 11 bases between. The CDR3 DNA reads TGTGCCAGCTCACTACACCCTACCAATTCACCCCTCCACTTT. This gives the protein CASSLHPTNSPLHF.

This clonotype was counted ten times or more. The chain employs TRBV10-3 and TRBJ2-2; TRBD2 aligns across 12 bases. Germline V gene sequence: CDR1 ENHRY, CDR2 SYGVKD. CDR3 length: 18 amino acids. V was clipped by 4 bases and J by 2 bases; unmatched bases: 8. For the CDR3, the DNA is TGTGCCATCAGTGGGAAGACTAGCGGGGGCCTCAACACCGGGGAGCTGTTTTTT. Its protein product is CAISGKTSGGLNTGELFF.

J is TRBJ2-2 and V is TRBV12-3 or TRBV12-4; 7 bases are a match to TRBD1. V shed 2 bases and J 4 bases; nucleotides not matched to a gene: 7. The CDR3 totals 16 residues. The DNA for the CDR3 is TGTGCCAGCAGTTTACGTCCCAGGGGGAGCACCGGGGAGCTGTTTTTT. Translation: CASSLRPRGSTGELFF.

The V call is TRBV5-1, the J call TRBJ2-3, with D uncertain. This CDR3 is built from 15 residues. Looked up from germline, CDR1 is SGHRS and CDR2 is YFSETQ. V shed 4 bases and J shed 0 bases, with 12 bases lying between them. The CDR3 loop is CASSRSEASTDTQYF. The CDR3 nucleotides are TGCGCCAGCAGCCGGTCCGAGGCTAGCACAGATACGCAGTATTTT.

This sequence joins TRBV11-2 and TRBJ2-2, with a possible D match to TRBD2 (5 bases). Germline-derived CDR1 and CDR2 are SGHAT and FQNNGV. V lost 5 bases and J 1 base, leaving 11 bases between the germline ends. The CDR3 sequence is 15 residues long. The CDR3 region is CASSPRRGNTGELFF. As DNA, the CDR3 is TGTGCCAGCAGCCCCCGACGGGGGAACACCGGGGAGCTGTTTTTT.

J is TRBJ1-5 and V is TRBV12-3 or TRBV12-4; weak D call: TRBD1 (6 bases). Trimming left V 7 bases short and J 6 bases short, with 10 bases between. The CDR3 runs 12 residues. CDR3 in DNA: TGTGCCAGCACTCTGGGGGCTCAGCCCCAGCATTTT. Encoded protein: CASTLGAQPQHF.

The sample holds a few counts of this clonotype. This sequence joins TRBV12-3 or TRBV12-4 and TRBJ1-2, with TRBD1 matching 7 bases. The CDR3 runs to 13 residues. V gave up 6 bases and J gave up 7 bases; unmatched junction bases: 8. The CDR3 nucleotides are TGTGCCAGCAGCTCGACAGGGTATCGTGGCTACACCTTC. Protein: CASSSTGYRGYTF.

J is TRBJ1-1 and V is TRBV7-6; tentative D call: TRBD1 (5 bases). Germline V lookup: CDR1 SGHVS, CDR2 FNYEAQ. V shed 0 bases and J shed 1 base, with 12 bases lying between them. The CDR3 is 16 amino acids. CDR3 sequence: CASSLAAERGNTEAFF. CDR3 nucleotides: TGTGCCAGCAGCTTAGCGGCAGAAAGGGGGAACACTGAAGCTTTCTTT. Drawing the rest from reference TRBV7-6 and TRBJ1-1, the complete variable domain is GAGVSQSPRYKVTKRGQDVALRCDPISGHVSLYWYRQALGQGPEFLTYFNYEAQQDKSGLPNDRFSAERPEGSISTLTIQRTEQRDSAMYRCASSLAAERGNTEAFFGQGTRLTVV.

The V call is TRBV18, the J call TRBJ2-7; 7 bases line up with TRBD1. Germline CDR1 is KGHSH and CDR2 is LQKENI. V lost 5 bases, J lost 12 bases, and 16 bases stayed unmatched. This CDR3 contains 14 residues. DNA of the CDR3: TGTGCCAGCTCATACCGGGACAGCGCAGCGGACTGGTACTTC. Residues: CASSYRDSAADWYF.

The V call is TRBV5-1, the J call TRBJ1-5; 7 bases match TRBD1. Germline CDR1 is SGHRS and CDR2 is YFSETQ. The CDR3 length is 15 residues. Trimming took 3 bases from V and 3 from J; bases not matched to a gene: 6. The CDR3 nucleotides are TGCGCCAGCAGCTGGGGGGACAGCGACAATCAGCCCCAGCATTTT. It encodes CASSWGDSDNQPQHF.

J is TRBJ2-1 and V is TRBV7-2; D is undetermined. Germline V gene data show CDR1 as SGHTA and CDR2 as FQGNSA. V lost 5 bases and J lost 3, with 17 bases in between. The CDR3 has 16 residues. In DNA, the CDR3 is TGTGCCAGCAGCCCCTTACAGCACCACCACTACAATGAGCAGTTCTTC. Residues: CASSPLQHHHYNEQFF.

This clonotype has a handful of counts. J is TRBJ2-3 and V is TRBV5-4; 8 bases match TRBD1. Germline CDR1 and CDR2: SGHNT and YYREEE (reference sequence). Trimming took 4 bases from V and 1 from J; bases not matched to a gene: 2. This CDR3 spans 14 amino acids. CDR3 protein: CASSAGQGTDTQYF. As DNA, the CDR3 is TGTGCCAGCAGCGCGGGACAGGGCACAGATACGCAGTATTTT.

This chain links TRBV10-2 with TRBJ2-3; 10 bases agree with TRBD2. Germline CDR1 reads WSHSY; CDR2 reads SAAADI. The ends lost 11 bases at V and 0 bases at J; junction bases unmatched: 8. This CDR3 is 15 amino acids long. For the CDR3, the DNA is TGCGCCGTCTCTAGCGGGGGCCCCAGCACAGATACGCAGTATTTT. It is translated as CAVSSGGPSTDTQYF.

The chain has TRBV29-1 and TRBJ2-5; D is possibly TRBD1 or TRBD2 (6 bases each). This CDR3 contains 13 residues. Trimming took off 3 bases at V and 5 bases at J, with 13 bases between the two ends. Germline CDR1 and CDR2: SQVTM and ANQGSEA. In DNA form, the CDR3 reads TGCAGCGTTGAGAGGCAGGGGAGGGAGACCCAGTACTTC. Amino acids: CSVERQGRETQYF.

This clonotype was recorded a few times. As DNA, the CDR3 is TGTGCCAGCAGCTCAGAGACAGGGCGCTATGGCTACACCTTC. It translates to CASSSETGRYGYTF. The V gene is TRBV7-6, the J gene TRBJ1-2, with 7 bases lining up with TRBD1. Trimming at V came to 4 bases and at J to 4 bases, leaving 6 bases not matched to a gene. CDR3 size: 14 residues. Germline-derived CDR1 and CDR2 are SGHVS and FNYEAQ.

This clonotype was detected ten times or more. The chain has TRBV29-1 and TRBJ1-5; the D is unclear. The germline CDR1 and CDR2 sequences are SQVTM and ANQGSEA. V was clipped by 7 bases and J by 2 bases, with 15 bases between them. The CDR3 loop spans 14 amino acids. The CDR3 reads CSAVWGTGNQPQHF. DNA for the CDR3: TGCAGCGCGGTCTGGGGTACGGGCAATCAGCCCCAGCATTTT.

This clonotype was counted between two and nine times. The chain combines TRBV5-1 with TRBJ1-5, with no clear D. Germline CDR1 SGHRS, CDR2 YFSETQ. V shed 5 bases and J shed 2 bases, with 8 bases lying between them. This CDR3 is built from 13 residues. The CDR3 nucleotides read TGCGCCAGCAGGGTGGCTGGCAATCAGCCCCAGCATTTT. Translated, it gives CASRVAGNQPQHF.